The entry below describes one TCR beta chain. Its specificity is unknown. The protocol was immunoSEQ multiplex PCR, while the TCRdb copy is restricted to in-frame clones and leaves out a portion. The sample carries around 340,000 clones, about 73% recorded once. This entry comes from a study of shared clonotypes between healthy human individuals. Study-wide results and limits: Naive subsets usually exceeded memory subsets in estimated richness.

The CDR3 spans 14 residues. Between the trimmed V and J ends, which lost 1 base and 0 bases, there was a span of 3 bases. Germline CDR1 reads SGHTA; CDR2 reads FQGTGA. The chain is built from TRBV7-3 and TRBJ2-2; D call uncertain. The sequence came from a man aged 25-40 years in good health. Sequenced: memory CD4+ T cells sorted from blood. The subset denotes: CD45RA-negative fraction. The CDR3 region is CASSLNSNTGELFF. The CDR3 region has the DNA TGTGCCAGCAGCTTAAACTCGAACACCGGGGAGCTGTTTTTT.